The clone carrying this TCR beta chain is categorized as medium-sized. Its specificity is unknown. The template was genomic DNA from peripheral blood, not RNA. The sample belongs to a study of T cell repertoires in aging, cancer and after chemotherapy. Study overall: Chronic lymphocytic leukemia patients on fludarabine- or bendamustine-based regimens gave paired samples before and after chemotherapy. Study-wide points: Across the chemotherapy interval, each cancer cohort showed higher median generation probability, suggesting thymic rebound. Compared with age-matched healthy donors, untreated hematological or solid cancer patients showed higher blood TCR clonality.

TRB rearrangements spanning V, D and J were amplified using mixed TRB-A/B primers. A single record per CDR3 protein comes from TCRdb applying MiXCR to the multiplex PCR reads. The table records about 13,000 distinct CDR3 sequences, less than 30% of them present only once. V was pared by 3 bases and J by 2 bases, with 13 bases of the junction left unmatched. The V gene's germline CDR1 is SQVTM and CDR2 ANQGSEA. The length of the CDR3 is 17 residues. What was sequenced was blood. This receptor was identified in a human donor with a blood cancer. V gene TRBV29-1 combines with J gene TRBJ1-3, with 7 bases identical to TRBD1. Written as DNA, the CDR3 is TGCAGCGTTGAGGGGCCCGACAGGGACATAGCTGGAAACACCATATATTTT. It codes for CSVEGPDRDIAGNTIYF.